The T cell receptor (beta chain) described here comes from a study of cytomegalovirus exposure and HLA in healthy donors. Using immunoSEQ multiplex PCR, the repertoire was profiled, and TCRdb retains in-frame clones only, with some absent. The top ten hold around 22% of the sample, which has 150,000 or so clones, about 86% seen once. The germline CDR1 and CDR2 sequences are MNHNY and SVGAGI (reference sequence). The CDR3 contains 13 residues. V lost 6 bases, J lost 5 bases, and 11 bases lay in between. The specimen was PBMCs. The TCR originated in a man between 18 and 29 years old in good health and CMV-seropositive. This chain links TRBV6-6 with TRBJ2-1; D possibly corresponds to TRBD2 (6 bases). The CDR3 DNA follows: TGTGCCAGCAGCCAGGGACTGCACAATGAGCAGTTCTTC. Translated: CASSQGLHNEQFF.